This TCR beta chain derives from a study of OX40 agonist ivuxolimab in advanced cancers. About the study: Patients receiving dose escalation had hepatocellular carcinoma, melanoma, renal cell or head and neck cancer. General study results and limits: Clonal expansion by week 6 occurred in CD4+ and CD8+ blood T cells (at 0.1 to 3.0 mg/kg). Among the lowest peripheral clonal expansion occurred in 0.1-3.0 mg/kg partial responders. Certain nonresponding patients likewise had low normalized T-cell clonal expansion.

Germline V gene sequence: CDR1 MGHRA, CDR2 YSYEKL. After removal of 1 base from V and 2 bases from J, the junction contained 3 bases not matched to a gene. The CDR3 contains 15 residues. With respect to this clone: What it binds is unknown.

Sequencing was performed with immunoSEQ multiplex PCR; in TCRdb, only in-frame clones are kept and a portion is missing. The repertoire holds about 78,000 clones, with roughly 93% as singletons. The source of this sequence is an adult with an advanced solid tumor such as melanoma, head and neck, liver or kidney cancer. The chain is built from TRBV4-1 and TRBJ2-7; 9 bases map to TRBD1. The specimen was CD4+ or CD8+ T cells sorted from blood, collected in a trial of the OX40 agonist ivuxolimab. CDR3 in DNA: TGCGCCAGCAGCCAAGGGGACAGGGCAACCTACGAGCAGTACTTC. It encodes CASSQGDRATYEQYF.